This TCR beta chain was sequenced in a study of cytomegalovirus exposure and HLA in healthy donors. Study-level results: Later on, a genetic analysis was performed. It linked a missense variant in DCLRE1C with V- and J-gene trimming of TCR beta.

The PCR made use of 60 Vbeta and 13 Jbeta primers. Only in-frame clones appear in the TCRdb table, and some are missing; sequencing was by immunoSEQ multiplex PCR. The sample records some 130,000 clones, about 70% being singletons. The CDR3 sequence is 14 residues long. CDR1 KGHSH and CDR2 LQKENI come from the germline V gene. V was clipped by 6 bases and J by 3 bases, with 15 bases between them. As for this clone: What it binds is not known.

The V gene is TRBV18, the J gene TRBJ2-7; possible D gene TRBD1, 5 bases. The sample taken for sequencing was PBMCs. This TCR derives from a woman aged 40 to 49 in good health and CMV-seronegative. The chain's CDR3 is CASSPQGVNYEQYF. In nucleotides, the CDR3 is TGTGCCAGCTCGCCGCAGGGTGTGAACTACGAGCAGTACTTC. Full variable domain (missing parts from reference TRBV18 and TRBJ2-7): NAGVMQNPRHLVRRRGQEARLRCSPMKGHSHVYWYRQLPEEGLKFMVYLQKENIIDESGMPKERFSAEFPKEGPSILRIQQVVRGDSAAYFCASSPQGVNYEQYFGPGTRLTVT.